Following are 20 T cell receptor beta chains from one sample sequenced in a study of blood T cell repertoires in COVID-19. Here immunoSEQ multiplex PCR was the method, and the copy in TCRdb shows in-frame clones only, minus some. Of 390,000 or so clones listed, 87% are singletons. Specimen: PBMCs or T cells enriched from blood (not recorded which). These TCRs come from a woman in her forties or fifties who had recovered from COVID-19.

This chain connects TRBV4-2 to TRBJ2-6, with TRBD1 as a possible D gene (6 bases). CDR1 is LGHNA and CDR2 is YNFKEQ in the germline V gene. There are 16 residues in the CDR3. Trimming took off 1 base at V and 1 base at J, with 8 bases between the two ends. CDR3 loop: CASSQAGQSGANVLTF. CDR3 nucleotide sequence: TGTGCCAGCAGCCAAGCCGGACAGTCTGGGGCCAACGTCCTGACTTTC.

The chain has TRBV3-1 (or the pseudogene TRBV3-2) and TRBJ1-2; no firm D call. Germline CDR1 LGHDT, CDR2 YNNKEL (reference sequence). The CDR3 covers 14 residues. V gave up 3 bases and J gave up 7 bases, with 15 bases separating them. CDR3 bases: TGTGCCAGCAGCCAGTCAGCGGTAACAGTTGGCTACACCTTC. Its protein product is CASSQSAVTVGYTF.

The chain combines TRBV7-9 with TRBJ1-6, with 7 bases lining up with TRBD1. This CDR3 region has 15 residues. Germline lookup yields CDR1 SEHNR and CDR2 FQNEAQ (reference sequence). J was trimmed by 7 bases and V by 10 bases; bases with no gene match: 13. Here the CDR3 reads CAIASWDSGNSPLHF. CDR3 DNA: TGTGCCATTGCCTCCTGGGACAGCGGAAATTCACCCCTCCACTTT. Based on the CDR3 plus reference TRBV7-9 and TRBJ1-6, the full variable domain is DTGVSQNPRHKITKRGQNVTFRCDPISEHNRLYWYRQTLGQGPEFLTYFQNEAQLEKSRLLSDRFSAERPKGSFSTLEIQRTEQGDSAMYLCAIASWDSGNSPLHFGNGTRLTVT.

The V and J genes are TRBV6-6 and TRBJ1-2, with TRBD1 matching over 9 bases. Losses at the gene ends were 6 bases for V and 5 bases for J; bases not matched to a gene: 10. The CDR3 runs 15 residues. Germline V CDR1 and CDR2: MNHNY, SVGAGI (reference sequence). CDR3 protein: CASRRPGQGLYGYTF. The CDR3 region has the DNA TGTGCCAGCAGGAGACCGGGACAGGGATTGTATGGCTACACCTTC.

The V gene is TRBV2, the J gene TRBJ2-7, with a possible D match to TRBD1 (6 bases). The CDR3 extends over 16 amino acids. Germline values: CDR1 SNHLY, CDR2 FYNNEI. V lost 4 bases and J lost 7, with 23 bases in between. CDR3 bases: TGTGCCAGCAGTGGGGTGGGGGCTTCCCCCAAGTGGGAGCAGTACTTC. Amino acids: CASSGVGASPKWEQYF.

V gene TRBV4-2 combines with J gene TRBJ1-3; TRBD1 agrees at 7 bases. The CDR3 sequence is 17 residues long. Germline V gene lookup returns CDR1 LGHNA and CDR2 YNFKEQ. Germline trimming cut 0 bases from V and 2 bases from J; bases unmatched to any gene: 7. In DNA form, the CDR3 reads TGTGCCAGCAGCCAAGATTTACCGGACAGGCCTGGAAACACCATATATTTT. Translated: CASSQDLPDRPGNTIYF.

The V and J genes are TRBV19 and TRBJ2-3, with TRBD2 matching over 9 bases. With 9 bases clipped from V and 5 bases from J, the junction kept 9 bases outside the gene matches. Looked up from germline, CDR1 is LNHDA and CDR2 is SQIVND (reference sequence). The CDR3 loop spans 14 amino acids. The CDR3 nucleotides read TGTGCCAGCAGAAGCGGGACTAGCTTAGATACGCAGTATTTT. Amino acid sequence: CASRSGTSLDTQYF.

The chain has TRBV10-2 and TRBJ1-5; D gene unclear. This CDR3 is 12 amino acids long. V lost 5 bases and J 3 bases, leaving 5 bases between the germline ends. Germline lookup yields CDR1 WSHSY and CDR2 SAAADI. The CDR3, as DNA: TGCGCCAGCAGTTCAGTCAATCAGCCCCAGCATTTT. Translation gives CASSSVNQPQHF.

This clone has just one count. V is TRBV4-1 and J is TRBJ1-1; D is unclear. Trimming took 0 bases from V and 5 from J, leaving 13 bases between them. This CDR3 is 15 amino acids long. Germline loops: CDR1 MGHRA, CDR2 YSYEKL. CDR3 region: CASSQDGVRETEAFF. For the CDR3, the DNA is TGCGCCAGCAGCCAAGATGGGGTACGGGAGACTGAAGCTTTCTTT.

As DNA, the CDR3 is TGTGCCAGCATCCCAGGGGGCATTGGAAACACCATATATTTT. It encodes CASIPGGIGNTIYF. The chain joins TRBV28 to TRBJ1-3, with TRBD1 identical over 8 bases. V was pared by 7 bases and J by 3 bases, with 5 bases of the junction left unmatched. Germline lookup yields CDR1 MDHEN and CDR2 SYDVKM. The CDR3 runs 14 residues. The whole variable domain, remainder taken from reference TRBV28 and TRBJ1-3, is DVKVTQSSRYLVKRTGEKVFLECVQDMDHENMFWYRQDPGLGLRLIYFSYDVKMKEKGDIPEGYSVSREKKERFSLILESASTNQTSMYLCASIPGGIGNTIYFGEGSWLTVV.

The chain has TRBV29-1 and TRBJ2-7, with 7 bases that match TRBD2. The CDR3 runs 13 residues. CDR1 and CDR2 from the germline V gene are SQVTM and ANQGSEA. Trimming removed 4 bases from V and 4 bases from J; junction bases left unmatched: 7. The CDR3 region is CSVGGGGFYEQYF. In nucleotides, the CDR3 is TGCAGCGTTGGTGGCGGGGGTTTTTACGAGCAGTACTTC.

This clone occurred a few times. The chain employs TRBV5-6 and TRBJ1-1, with D possibly being TRBD1 (5 bases). Germline loops: CDR1 SGHDT, CDR2 YYEEEE. This CDR3 region has 12 residues. The V end was cut by 4 bases, the J end by 8 bases, with 12 bases between. The CDR3 DNA follows: TGTGCCAGCAGCCCCAGGGTCAGGGAAGCTTTCTTT. Protein sequence: CASSPRVREAFF. The entire variable domain, with the rest obtained from reference TRBV5-6 and TRBJ1-1, is as follows: DAGVTQSPTHLIKTRGQQVTLRCSPKSGHDTVSWYQQALGQGPQFIFQYYEEEERQRGNFPDRFSGHQFPNYSSELNVNALLLGDSALYLCASSPRVREAFFGQGTRLTVV.

The table lists this clone with a count of one. CDR3 protein: CASSQGGTYSPLHF. Written as DNA, the CDR3 is TGTGCCAGCAGCCAAGGTGGGACATATTCACCCCTCCACTTT. This chain connects TRBV3-1 (or the pseudogene TRBV3-2) to TRBJ1-6; D is possibly TRBD1 (6 bases). The CDR3 is 14 amino acids. Trimming removed 1 base at V and 8 bases at J, with 9 bases between. CDR1 and CDR2 from the germline V gene are LGHDT and YNNKEL (reference sequence).

The rearrangement uses TRBV6-5 and TRBJ1-1, with 7 bases identical to TRBD1. Germline V gene lookup returns CDR1 MNHEY and CDR2 SVGAGI. CDR3 size: 14 residues. V was clipped by 2 bases and J by 7 bases; unmatched bases: 7. The CDR3 region is CASSYIGGVGEAFF. CDR3 coding DNA: TGTGCCAGCAGTTACATAGGGGGCGTGGGTGAAGCTTTCTTT.

This clone came up once. The chain joins TRBV3-1 (or the pseudogene TRBV3-2) to TRBJ2-5, with 8 nucleotides matching TRBD1. The V segment lost 2 bases and the J segment 2 bases; nucleotides outside the gene matches: 1. Germline CDR1 and CDR2: LGHDT and YNNKEL (reference sequence). The CDR3 is made up of 14 amino acids. CDR3 protein: CASSQYRGQETQYF. The CDR3, as DNA: TGTGCCAGCAGCCAATACAGGGGGCAAGAGACCCAGTACTTC.

This clone was found once. The V call is TRBV29-1, the J call TRBJ1-2; 8 nucleotides align to TRBD1. The CDR3 spans 12 residues. Germline CDR1 SQVTM, CDR2 ANQGSEA. V trimming: 2 bases; J trimming: 8 bases; junction bases outside the gene matches: 4. As DNA, the CDR3 is TGCAGCGTTGAACAGGGGGCGCAGGGCTACACCTTC. Protein product: CSVEQGAQGYTF.

The sample holds a few counts of this clone. The sample carries other DNA sequences with the same CDR3. The V and J genes are TRBV5-1 and TRBJ1-1, with D hard to call. Germline CDR1 is SGHRS and CDR2 is YFSETQ. The CDR3 length is 14 residues. V was trimmed by 0 bases and J by 4 bases, leaving 10 bases between them. CDR3 in DNA: TGCGCCAGCAGCTTGGTAACGGGAGGCACTGAAGCTTTCTTT. Protein sequence: CASSLVTGGTEAFF. The full variable domain, with the rest looked up from reference TRBV5-1 and TRBJ1-1, is KAGVTQTPRYLIKTRGQQVTLSCSPISGHRSVSWYQQTPGQGLQFLFEYFSETQRNKGNFPGRFSGRQFSNSRSEMNVSTLELGDSALYLCASSLVTGGTEAFFGQGTRLTVV.

This clone showed up just a few times. The chain recombines TRBV29-1 with TRBJ1-2; D is uncertain. Trimming cost V 5 bases and J 5 bases, with 18 bases left between them. This CDR3 has 14 residues. Germline CDR1 is SQVTM and CDR2 is ANQGSEA. The CDR3 DNA sequence: TGCAGCGTTAGGTCGGGGTCGGGGAGGTATGGCTACACCTTC. Its protein is CSVRSGSGRYGYTF.

This chain uses TRBV6-1 with TRBJ2-7, with D tentatively TRBD2 (5 bases). This CDR3 is built from 14 residues. Trimming stripped 5 bases from V and 8 bases from J, with 19 bases between. CDR1 and CDR2 (germline): MNHNS, SASEGT. CDR3 region: CASSRGLPDGQQYF. CDR3 DNA sequence: TGTGCCAGCAGTAGAGGACTGCCCGACGGCCAGCAGTACTTC.

CDR3 residues: CASSQAGTAQETQYF. CDR3 coding DNA: TGTGCCAGCAGCCAGGCCGGGACAGCACAAGAGACCCAGTACTTC. The V gene is TRBV4-2, the J gene TRBJ2-5; 7 nucleotides align to TRBD1. With 3 bases clipped from V and 2 bases from J, the junction kept 6 bases outside the gene matches. Germline values: CDR1 LGHNA, CDR2 YNFKEQ. This CDR3 has 15 residues.